This TCR beta chain was retrieved from a study of vaccination and CD4 T cells after COVID-19. General observations from the study: When vaccine-specific clones from convalescent patients were examined, 304 of 307 were spike mono-reactive.

A few counts support this clonotype. Its specificity is unknown. V was trimmed by 0 bases and J by 9 bases, leaving 18 bases between them. The length of the CDR3 is 16 residues. CDR1 is LNHDA and CDR2 is SQIVND in the germline V gene (reference sequence). Sequenced with the Oncomine TCR Beta short-read assay was DNA taken from cultured CD4+ T cells. TCRdb processed the PCR reads anew with MiXCR; each CDR3 protein has one entry. Altogether about 13,000 distinct CDR3 sequences are present, 25% to 35% being singletons, with the ten largest covering around 7.9%. The treatment here: roughly 11-day PBMC culture with coronavirus spike peptide pools or control peptides (ViraFEST assay). With peptide pools, ViraFEST first expanded antigen-specific T cells and afterwards sequenced their TCRs. The PCR-positive dates, March through December 2020, came before the US Alpha, Beta and Delta variants. Negative selection enriched CD4+ T cells from cultures at nine to eleven days.

The origin of this receptor is a human donor who had recovered from COVID-19. Sequencing input: CD4+ T cells from blood, cultured in vitro. The rearrangement links TRBV19 to TRBJ2-4; D is possibly TRBD2 (6 bases). The CDR3 DNA reads TGTGCCAGTAGTATAGAGGGACTTCTCCCCGGGGGCATTCAGTACTTC. It specifies CASSIEGLLPGGIQYF.